This entry lists 10 T cell receptor beta chains sequenced from one sample in a study of blood T cell repertoires in COVID-19. Only in-frame clones appear in the TCRdb table, and some are missing; sequencing was by immunoSEQ multiplex PCR. The sample contains some 150,000 clones, around four fifths of which appear only once. Sequences were obtained from peripheral blood. All receptors derive from a woman in her 70s with COVID-19, enrolled during active disease.

This rearrangement joins TRBV9 to TRBJ1-1; 9 bases match TRBD1. Germline V gene lookup returns CDR1 SGDLS and CDR2 YYNGEE. Unmatched junction bases numbered 6, after V lost 3 bases and J lost 3 bases. The CDR3 has 15 amino acids. In nucleotides, the CDR3 is TGTGCCAGCAGCGGTCGTAGGACAGGGGACACTGAAGCTTTCTTT. Translating gives CASSGRRTGDTEAFF. Together with reference TRBV9 and TRBJ1-1, the CDR3 gives the full variable domain: DSGVTQTPKHLITATGQRVTLRCSPRSGDLSVYWYQQSLDQGLQFLIQYYNGEERAKGNILERFSAQQFPDLHSELNLSSLELGDSALYFCASSGRRTGDTEAFFGQGTRLTVV.

This rearrangement joins TRBV24-1 to TRBJ2-5, with TRBD2 matching 7 bases. The CDR3 extends over 16 amino acids. V was clipped by 1 base and J by 3 bases; unmatched bases: 7. The V gene's germline CDR1 is KGHDR and CDR2 SFDVKD. The CDR3 protein is CATSDLGAGQKETQYF. In DNA, the CDR3 is TGTGCCACCAGTGATTTAGGAGCGGGGCAAAAAGAGACCCAGTACTTC.

CDR3 coding DNA: TGTGCCAGCAGCCAAGAGCGTAGAAACACCGGGGAGCTGTTTTTT. This encodes CASSQERRNTGELFF. The rearrangement joins TRBV14 to TRBJ2-2; no firm D call. Looked up from germline, CDR1 is SGHDN and CDR2 is FVKESK. The CDR3 has 15 residues. V shed 0 bases and J shed 2 bases, with 7 bases lying between them.

The chain recombines TRBV6-5 with TRBJ2-7; D possibly corresponds to TRBD1 (6 bases). The V and J ends lost 5 bases and 2 bases respectively, with 16 bases between them. CDR3 size: 15 residues. The germline V gene encodes CDR1 MNHEY and CDR2 SVGAGI. The chain's CDR3 is CASSPRGSVAYEQYF. CDR3 DNA: TGTGCCAGCAGTCCCAGGGGTTCGGTCGCCTACGAGCAGTACTTC.

The rearrangement joins TRBV3-1 (or the pseudogene TRBV3-2) to TRBJ2-6; D unclear. The CDR3 consists of 17 residues. V shed 0 bases and J shed 4 bases, with 13 bases lying between them. Germline CDR1 is LGHDT and CDR2 is YNNKEL (reference sequence). The CDR3 loop reads CASSQERFLSGANVLTF. In nucleotides, the CDR3 is TGTGCCAGCAGCCAAGAACGGTTTCTCTCCGGGGCCAACGTCCTGACTTTC.

The chain's CDR3 is CASSLGTLSYEQYV. In DNA form, the CDR3 reads TGTGCCAGCAGCCTTGGGACTTTAAGCTACGAGCAGTACGTC. This chain connects TRBV5-6 to TRBJ2-7, with D possibly TRBD2 on 6 matching bases. Per germline, CDR1 SGHDT and CDR2 YYEEEE. The CDR3 has 14 amino acids. The ends were cut back, 4 bases at V and 3 bases at J, with 14 bases in the middle.

The chain carries TRBV19 and TRBJ2-2; weak D call: TRBD1 (5 bases). This CDR3 is built from 14 residues. The germline CDR1 and CDR2 sequences are LNHDA and SQIVND (reference sequence). Trimming cost V 7 bases and J 5 bases, with 14 bases left between them. CDR3 protein: CASNWGTATGELFF. DNA for the CDR3: TGTGCCAGTAATTGGGGCACCGCGACCGGGGAGCTGTTTTTT.

The rearrangement joins TRBV3-1 (or the pseudogene TRBV3-2) to TRBJ2-5; 9 nucleotides line up with TRBD2. V lost 5 bases to trimming and J lost 8 bases; unmatched junction nucleotides: 6. This CDR3 comprises 13 residues. Germline loops: CDR1 LGHDT, CDR2 YNNKEL (reference sequence). The CDR3 sequence is CASSGTAGGTQYF. The CDR3 nucleotides are TGTGCCAGCAGCGGGACAGCGGGGGGTACCCAGTACTTC.

The chain is built from TRBV7-9 and TRBJ2-1; TRBD2 matches 7 bases. Germline V lookup: CDR1 SEHNR, CDR2 FQNEAQ (reference sequence). Trimming at V came to 3 bases and at J to 5 bases, leaving 7 bases not matched to a gene. This CDR3 is built from 15 residues. In DNA, the CDR3 is TGTGCCAGCAGCTTGTATCTAGCGGTTCACAATGAGCAGTTCTTC. Protein product: CASSLYLAVHNEQFF.

The chain combines TRBV19 with TRBJ1-1; TRBD1 aligns across 8 bases. V was clipped by 6 bases and J by 5 bases; unmatched bases: 5. Per the germline V gene, CDR1 is LNHDA and CDR2 is SQIVND (reference sequence). The CDR3 covers 13 residues. In nucleotides, the CDR3 is TGTGCCAGTAGGGACAGGGAGGGGACTGAAGCTTTCTTT. Encoded protein: CASRDREGTEAFF.